Below, 9 T cell receptor beta chains from the same sample are listed, as sequenced in a study of breast tumors, draining lymph nodes, adjacent tissues. Using its own MiXCR run on the multiplex PCR reads, TCRdb lists one record per CDR3 protein. The profile shows approximately 300,000 distinct CDR3 sequences, around 30% of them singletons. The lymph nodes were axillary draining lymph nodes from breast cancer patients. The sequencing input was axillary lymph node tissue. The receptors were gathered from a female donor with breast cancer. Some clones in this sample may be carry-over from other donors' samples.

The sample holds many counts of this clonotype. The chain has TRBV7-9 and TRBJ2-7; 14 bases match TRBD2. The CDR3 runs to 15 residues. The germline V gene encodes CDR1 SEHNR and CDR2 FQNEAQ (reference sequence). With V trimmed by 5 bases and J by 6 bases, 6 bases remained unmatched. The CDR3 spells CASSRGLAGGTEQYF. DNA of the CDR3: TGTGCCAGCAGCCGAGGACTAGCGGGAGGCACCGAGCAGTACTTC. The full variable domain, its missing parts supplied by reference TRBV7-9 and TRBJ2-7, is DTGVSQNPRHKITKRGQNVTFRCDPISEHNRLYWYRQTLGQGPEFLTYFQNEAQLEKSRLLSDRFSAERPKGSFSTLEIQRTEQGDSAMYLCASSRGLAGGTEQYFGPGTRLTVT.

Turning to this clonotype: This sequence may be a read error, since a much larger clone differs from it by one base. This rearrangement joins TRBV5-1 to TRBJ2-5; D is perhaps TRBD1 or TRBD2 (5 bases each). The CDR3 is 12 amino acids. CDR1 is SGHRS and CDR2 is YFSETQ in the germline V gene. V was pared by 9 bases and J by 4 bases, with 13 bases between. CDR3 in DNA: TGCGCCACCGCGGCTGGGGGAGAGACCCAGTACTTC. It yields the protein CATAAGGETQYF. Filled out from reference TRBV5-1 and TRBJ2-5, the complete variable domain reads KAGVTQTPRYLIKTRGQQVTLSCSPISGHRSVSWYQQTPGQGLQFLFEYFSETQRNKGNFPGRFSGRQFSNSRSEMNVSTLELGDSALYLCATAAGGETQYFGPGTRLLVL.

This clonotype has a count of ten or more. The chain has TRBV19 and TRBJ2-7; D is possibly TRBD1 or TRBD2 (5 bases each). V was clipped by 6 bases and J by 4 bases, with 19 bases between them. The CDR3 loop spans 15 amino acids. Germline V gene lookup returns CDR1 LNHDA and CDR2 SQIVND (reference sequence). CDR3 residues: CASRRSGTSAYEQYF. The CDR3 DNA reads TGTGCCAGTAGGAGATCCGGGACCTCAGCGTACGAGCAGTACTTC. Using reference TRBV19 and TRBJ2-7 for the parts outside the CDR3, the full variable domain is DGGITQSPKYLFRKEGQNVTLSCEQNLNHDAMYWYRQDPGQGLRLIYYSQIVNDFQKGDIAEGYSVSREKKESFPLTVTSAQKNPTAFYLCASRRSGTSAYEQYFGPGTRLTVT.

At least ten counts were recorded for this clonotype. The CDR3 here is CASSILDQPQHF. For the CDR3, the DNA is TGTGCCAGTAGTATTTTGGATCAGCCCCAGCATTTT. The V gene is TRBV19, the J gene TRBJ1-5; D is ambiguous. CDR1 and CDR2 (germline): LNHDA, SQIVND (reference sequence). The CDR3 spans 12 residues. V gave up 3 bases and J gave up 5 bases, with 5 bases separating them.

In this sample, this clonotype turned up many times. The chain recombines TRBV15 with TRBJ2-1, with 9 nucleotides matching TRBD2. This CDR3 is built from 14 residues. Germline-derived CDR1 and CDR2 are LNHNV and YYDKDF (reference sequence). Trimming took 4 bases from V and 2 from J; bases not matched to a gene: 0. The CDR3 region is CATSTSGTYNEQFF. For the CDR3, the DNA is TGTGCCACCAGCACTAGCGGGACCTACAATGAGCAGTTCTTC.

This clonotype was detected many times. The J gene is TRBJ2-3, the V gene TRBV6-5; 8 bases line up with TRBD2. Germline loops: CDR1 MNHEY, CDR2 SVGAGI. The CDR3 contains 15 residues. The V gene end was trimmed by 2 bases and the J gene end by 5 bases; junction bases not matched to a gene: 6. The CDR3 sequence: CASSYGAGAGDTQYF. CDR3 nucleotides: TGTGCCAGCAGTTACGGAGCGGGAGCCGGAGATACGCAGTATTTT.

This clonotype was observed a handful of times. Possible read error: a much larger clone is one base away. V and J are TRBV7-2 and TRBJ2-7; 11 nucleotides agree with TRBD2. This CDR3 region has 17 residues. Per the germline V gene, CDR1 is SGHTA and CDR2 is FQGNSA. CDR3 in amino acids: CASSSAPSSGRPYERYF. The DNA of the CDR3 is TGTGCCAGCAGCTCGGCTCCTTCTAGCGGGAGGCCCTACGAGCGGTACTTC. Full variable domain (remainder filled in from reference TRBV7-2 and TRBJ2-7): GAGVSQSPSNKVTEKGKDVELRCDPISGHTALYWYRQSLGQGLEFLIYFQGNSAPDKSGLPSDRFSAERTGGSVSTLTIQRTQQEDSAVYLCASSSAPSSGRPYERYFGPGTRLTVT.

This clonotype showed up just a few times. Here the CDR3 reads CASSSTSQGFYGYTF. In DNA, the CDR3 is TGTGCCAGCAGTTCCACCTCACAGGGGTTCTATGGCTACACCTTC. This chain joins TRBV27 and TRBJ1-2, with 7 bases lining up with TRBD1. V lost 4 bases, J lost 4 bases, and 9 bases stayed unmatched. CDR3 size: 15 residues. Germline CDR1 and CDR2: MNHEY and SMNVEV (reference sequence).

V and J are TRBV9 and TRBJ2-7, with 16 nucleotides matching TRBD2. The CDR3 runs 17 residues. V lost 0 bases and J lost 7; bases outside the gene matches: 7. CDR1 and CDR2 from the germline V gene are SGDLS and YYNGEE. CDR3 DNA: TGTGCCAGCAGCGTAGGGGGACTAGCGGGAGGGCCTCGGGAGCAGTACTTC. As protein: CASSVGGLAGGPREQYF.